This T cell receptor (beta chain) was captured in a study of blood T cells in healthy people across ages. Those donating, healthy Caucasian individuals from Russia, were aged roughly 6 to 90. Remarks on this clonotype: Its matching antigen is unknown.

The V gene lost 3 bases and the J gene lost 10 bases, with 13 bases spanning the gap. The CDR3 consists of 13 residues. The germline CDR1 and CDR2 sequences are WSHSY and SAAADI. A second PCR, run for roughly 7 to 12 cycles, used a sample-barcoded 5' primer plus a J-beta primer mix. TCRdb passed the 5' RACE reads through MiXCR, listing each CDR3 protein once. Altogether 700,000 to 850,000 distinct CDR3 sequences are present, about 53% being singletons, with the ten largest covering approximately 40%. Findings and caveats of the study: Per million T cells, the diversity of TCR beta decreased roughly linearly as age advanced.

The chain employs TRBV10-2 and TRBJ2-1; D gene uncertain. The origin of this receptor is an elderly man in good health. The specimen was blood. The CDR3: CASSEGYPREQFF. The DNA for the CDR3 is TGCGCCAGCAGTGAAGGCTACCCGAGGGAGCAGTTCTTC.